The 18 T cell receptor beta chains below were found in one sample sequenced in a study of CD8+ T cells in alopecia areata. Following RNA extraction, reverse transcription yielded cDNA that acted as the sequencing template. Clones were read by immunoSEQ multiplex PCR, and TCRdb kept only the in-frame ones, dropping some. The data contain around 34,000 clones, roughly 50% of them seen just once; the ten biggest clones take up around 40%. Sample: NKG2D-high CD8+ T cells sorted from blood. These receptors all come from a human donor with alopecia areata.

V and J are TRBV30 and TRBJ2-3; D assignment may be TRBD1 or TRBD2 (5 bases each). Trimming pared 4 bases from V and 0 bases from J, leaving 14 bases between. Germline CDR1 and CDR2: GTSNPN and SVGIG (reference sequence). This CDR3 comprises 15 residues. The CDR3 reads CAWTGAESSTDTQYF. DNA for the CDR3: TGTGCCTGGACCGGGGCGGAGTCGAGCACAGATACGCAGTATTTT.

This clone was detected a few times. V usage is TRBV7-9 and J usage is TRBJ2-1; possibly TRBD1 or TRBD2 for D (6 bases each). This CDR3 spans 13 amino acids. Between the trimmed V and J ends, which lost 6 bases and 2 bases, there was a span of 8 bases. Germline V CDR1 and CDR2: SEHNR, FQNEAQ (reference sequence). The CDR3 spells CASRRGAYNEQFF. The CDR3, as DNA: TGTGCCAGCAGGAGGGGGGCCTACAATGAGCAGTTCTTC. Looking up the rest from reference TRBV7-9 and TRBJ2-1 gives the full variable domain: DTGVSQNPRHKITKRGQNVTFRCDPISEHNRLYWYRQTLGQGPEFLTYFQNEAQLEKSRLLSDRFSAERPKGSFSTLEIQRTEQGDSAMYLCASRRGAYNEQFFGPGTRLTVL.

This clone was seen more than once but under ten times. The CDR3, as DNA: TGCAGCGTTTACCAGGACTTCGCCGGGGGCACTGAAGCTTTCTTT. Amino acid sequence: CSVYQDFAGGTEAFF. This chain connects TRBV29-1 to TRBJ1-1, with a weak D call TRBD1 (5 bases). This CDR3 comprises 15 residues. Germline lookup yields CDR1 SQVTM and CDR2 ANQGSEA. The V end was cut by 5 bases, the J end by 4 bases, with 20 bases between.

V usage is TRBV15 and J usage is TRBJ2-1; tentative D call: TRBD1 (6 bases). Per the germline V gene, CDR1 is LNHNV and CDR2 is YYDKDF (reference sequence). The CDR3 totals 18 residues. V lost 2 bases and J 9 bases, leaving 26 bases between the germline ends. The CDR3 nucleotides read TGTGCCACCAGCAGAAACCCCGTTGGGGGACAACTAGAATGTGAGCAGTTCTTC. Its translation is CATSRNPVGGQLECEQFF. Full variable domain (remainder filled in from reference TRBV15 and TRBJ2-1): DAMVIQNPRYQVTQFGKPVTLSCSQTLNHNVMYWYQQKSSQAPKLLFHYYDKDFNNEADTPDNFQSRRPNTSFCFLDIRSPGLGDTAMYLCATSRNPVGGQLECEQFFGPGTRLTVL.

DNA for the CDR3: TGTGCCAGTAGTCCGGAAGGTAGCGGGGTATACAATGAGCAGTTCTTC. Translation: CASSPEGSGVYNEQFF. The chain couples TRBV19 to TRBJ2-1; 8 nucleotides line up with TRBD2. J gave up 4 bases and V 5 bases, and 10 bases lay outside the gene matches. Germline V CDR1 and CDR2: LNHDA, SQIVND (reference sequence). The length of the CDR3 is 16 residues.

This clone was seen a few times. The chain joins TRBV29-1 to TRBJ1-2, with TRBD1 as a possible D gene (6 bases). The CDR3 loop spans 11 amino acids. The V gene's germline CDR1 is SQVTM and CDR2 ANQGSEA. Trimming removed 7 bases at V and 5 bases at J, with 11 bases between. The CDR3 loop reads CSGRQEYGYTF. The DNA of the CDR3 is TGCAGCGGACGACAGGAGTATGGCTACACCTTC.

The chain couples TRBV27 to TRBJ2-1, with TRBD1 identical over 12 bases. The V gene end was trimmed by 8 bases and the J gene end by 4 bases; junction bases not matched to a gene: 3. Germline-derived CDR1 and CDR2 are MNHEY and SMNVEV (reference sequence). CDR3 length equals 14 residues. The CDR3 reads CASGGQGAYNEQFF. The CDR3 nucleotides read TGTGCCAGCGGGGGACAGGGGGCTTACAATGAGCAGTTCTTC.

The rearrangement links TRBV14 to TRBJ2-7; 13 bases are shared with TRBD2. Trimming took 0 bases from V and 3 from J; bases not matched to a gene: 8. CDR3 size: 18 residues. Germline-derived CDR1 and CDR2 are SGHDN and FVKESK. CDR3: CASSQEPRLAGGLYEQYF. DNA of the CDR3: TGTGCCAGCAGCCAAGAACCTCGACTAGCGGGAGGTCTCTACGAGCAGTACTTC.

The chain employs TRBV7-6 and TRBJ2-1; TRBD2 might be the D (5 bases). With 1 base removed from V and 6 bases from J, the gap between germline ends came to 7 bases. The length of the CDR3 is 13 residues. From germline, CDR1 is SGHVS and CDR2 FNYEAQ. The CDR3 region is CASSLGGGNEQFF. The CDR3 DNA follows: TGTGCCAGCAGCTTAGGTGGAGGCAATGAGCAGTTCTTC.

In this sample, this clone turned up a few times. The rearrangement uses TRBV4-3 and TRBJ2-2; a weak D match, TRBD1 (6 bases). Germline assignment: CDR1 LGHNA and CDR2 YSLEER. With 4 bases removed from V and 5 bases from J, the gap between germline ends came to 11 bases. The CDR3 has 14 amino acids. CDR3 sequence (DNA): TGCGCCAGCAGCCGTCGACAGGATACCGGGGAGCTGTTTTTT. Translated: CASSRRQDTGELFF.

J is TRBJ2-7 and V is TRBV28; 16 bases match TRBD2. Germline V gene sequence: CDR1 MDHEN, CDR2 SYDVKM. Unmatched junction bases numbered 9, after V lost 3 bases and J lost 10 bases. The CDR3 totals 16 residues. CDR3 in amino acids: CASSLSTGTSGRAQYF. Here the CDR3 DNA reads TGTGCCAGCAGTTTGTCCACCGGGACTAGCGGGAGGGCCCAGTACTTC. The variable domain in full, completed from reference TRBV28 and TRBJ2-7, reads DVKVTQSSRYLVKRTGEKVFLECVQDMDHENMFWYRQDPGLGLRLIYFSYDVKMKEKGDIPEGYSVSREKKERFSLILESASTNQTSMYLCASSLSTGTSGRAQYFGPGTRLTVT.

This clone was found once. The V call is TRBV27, the J call TRBJ2-7; 8 bases fit TRBD1. The germline V gene has CDR1 MNHEY and CDR2 SMNVEV (reference sequence). J lost 7 bases, V lost 6 bases, and 23 bases had no gene match. The CDR3 is made up of 18 amino acids. The CDR3 protein is CASSYRGVSGGPGEEQYF. In nucleotides, the CDR3 is TGTGCCAGCAGCTACAGGGGGGTATCAGGGGGACCGGGGGAAGAGCAGTACTTC.

The genes are TRBV10-3 and TRBJ2-2; D is ambiguous. V lost 8 bases and J 3 bases, leaving 16 bases between the germline ends. This CDR3 contains 15 residues. Germline loops: CDR1 ENHRY, CDR2 SYGVKD. The CDR3 DNA sequence: TGTGCCATCGGTGCAGGACCGTTGGACACCGGGGAGCTGTTTTTT. This codes for CAIGAGPLDTGELFF.

This chain joins TRBV20-1 and TRBJ2-7; 7 bases map to TRBD2. The CDR3 consists of 11 residues. Germline assignment: CDR1 DFQATT and CDR2 SNEGSKA (reference sequence). V shed 3 bases and J 4 bases; nucleotides not matched to a gene: 0. The CDR3 loop reads CSASGRYEQYF. CDR3 sequence (DNA): TGCAGTGCTAGCGGGAGGTACGAGCAGTACTTC.

The chain couples TRBV9 to TRBJ2-3; D gene ambiguous. The ends were cut back, 3 bases at V and 2 bases at J, with 4 bases in the middle. This CDR3 has 12 amino acids. The V gene's germline CDR1 is SGDLS and CDR2 YYNGEE. CDR3 in DNA: TGTGCCAGCAGCGCAATCACAGATACGCAGTATTTT. Protein sequence: CASSAITDTQYF. Full variable domain (rest looked up from reference TRBV9 and TRBJ2-3): DSGVTQTPKHLITATGQRVTLRCSPRSGDLSVYWYQQSLDQGLQFLIQYYNGEERAKGNILERFSAQQFPDLHSELNLSSLELGDSALYFCASSAITDTQYFGPGTRLTVL.

The rearrangement links TRBV28 to TRBJ1-5; tentatively, D is TRBD1 (6 bases). Germline V lookup: CDR1 MDHEN, CDR2 SYDVKM. This CDR3 is built from 15 residues. V was pared by 3 bases and J by 5 bases, with 14 bases between. The CDR3 is CASSLFGTYDQPQHF. In DNA, the CDR3 is TGTGCCAGCAGTTTGTTCGGGACATACGATCAGCCCCAGCATTTT.

The sample holds a few counts of this clone. This chain links TRBV2 with TRBJ1-6; D gene uncertain. Per germline, CDR1 SNHLY and CDR2 FYNNEI. V was clipped by 7 bases and J by 0 bases, with 7 bases between them. This CDR3 has 14 residues. The CDR3 DNA sequence: TGTGCCAGCATGCAGAGCTCCTATAATTCACCCCTCCACTTT. Protein product: CASMQSSYNSPLHF.

This clone is a singleton in its sample. V and J are TRBV10-2 and TRBJ2-2, with 10 bases identical to TRBD2. The CDR3 length is 15 residues. With V trimmed by 2 bases and J by 6 bases, 3 bases remained unmatched. CDR1 and CDR2 from the germline V gene are WSHSY and SAAADI. CDR3 sequence (DNA): TGCGCCAGCAGTGAGACCCTAGCGGGGGCCGGGGAGCTGTTTTTT. Its protein is CASSETLAGAGELFF.